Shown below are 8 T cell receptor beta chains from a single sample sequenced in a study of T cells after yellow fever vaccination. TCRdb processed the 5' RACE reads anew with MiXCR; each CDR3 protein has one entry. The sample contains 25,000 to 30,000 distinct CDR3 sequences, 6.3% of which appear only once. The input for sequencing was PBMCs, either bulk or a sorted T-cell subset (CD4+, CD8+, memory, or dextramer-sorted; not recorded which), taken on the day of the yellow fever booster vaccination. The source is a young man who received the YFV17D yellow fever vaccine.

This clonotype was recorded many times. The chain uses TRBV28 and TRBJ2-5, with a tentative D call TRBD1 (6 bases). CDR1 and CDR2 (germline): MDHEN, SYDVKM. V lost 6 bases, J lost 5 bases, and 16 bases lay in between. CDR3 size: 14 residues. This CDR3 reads CASSPTGNGETQYF. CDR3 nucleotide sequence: TGTGCCAGCAGCCCCACAGGGAACGGGGAGACCCAGTACTTC.

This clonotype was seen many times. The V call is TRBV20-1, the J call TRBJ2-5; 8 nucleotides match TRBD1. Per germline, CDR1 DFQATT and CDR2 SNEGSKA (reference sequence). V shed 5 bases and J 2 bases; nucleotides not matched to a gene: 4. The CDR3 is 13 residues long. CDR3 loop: CSAGQGRQETQYF. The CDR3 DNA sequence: TGCAGTGCTGGACAGGGACGGCAAGAGACCCAGTACTTC.

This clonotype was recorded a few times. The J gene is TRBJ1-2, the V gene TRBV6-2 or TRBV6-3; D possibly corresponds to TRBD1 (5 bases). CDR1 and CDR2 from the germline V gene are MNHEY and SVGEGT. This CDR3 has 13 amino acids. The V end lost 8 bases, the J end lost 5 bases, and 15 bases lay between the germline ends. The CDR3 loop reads CASLKDKAYGYTF. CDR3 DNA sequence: TGTGCCAGCTTGAAGGACAAAGCGTATGGCTACACCTTC.

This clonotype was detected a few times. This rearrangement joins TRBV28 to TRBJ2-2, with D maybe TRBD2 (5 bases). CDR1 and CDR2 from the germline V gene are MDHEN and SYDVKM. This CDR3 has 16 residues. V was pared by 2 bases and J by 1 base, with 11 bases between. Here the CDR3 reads CASSLEGRLNTGELFF. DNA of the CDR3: TGTGCCAGCAGTTTAGAGGGCCGATTGAACACCGGGGAGCTGTTTTTT.

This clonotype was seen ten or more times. The CDR3 protein is CASIQLAWGTGSYNEQFF. The DNA for the CDR3 is TGTGCCAGCATCCAACTAGCCTGGGGGACCGGATCCTACAATGAGCAGTTCTTC. This chain uses TRBV11-1 with TRBJ2-1; D perhaps matches TRBD2 (6 bases). The CDR3 covers 18 residues. Germline CDR1 and CDR2: SGHAT and FQDESV (reference sequence). The ends were cut back, 7 bases at V and 1 base at J, with 23 bases in the middle.

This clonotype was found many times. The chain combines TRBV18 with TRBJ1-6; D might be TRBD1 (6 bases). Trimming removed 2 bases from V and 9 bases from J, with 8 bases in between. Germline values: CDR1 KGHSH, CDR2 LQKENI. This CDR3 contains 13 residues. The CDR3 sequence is CASSPSRGSPLHF. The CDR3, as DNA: TGTGCCAGCTCACCAAGCAGGGGTTCACCCCTCCACTTT.

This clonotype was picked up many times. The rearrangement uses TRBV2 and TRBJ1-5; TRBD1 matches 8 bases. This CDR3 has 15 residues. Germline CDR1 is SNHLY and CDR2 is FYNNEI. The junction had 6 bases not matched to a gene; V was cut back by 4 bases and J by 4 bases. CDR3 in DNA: TGTGCCAGCAGTGGGACAGGGTCGGTGAATCAGCCCCAGCATTTT. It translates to CASSGTGSVNQPQHF.

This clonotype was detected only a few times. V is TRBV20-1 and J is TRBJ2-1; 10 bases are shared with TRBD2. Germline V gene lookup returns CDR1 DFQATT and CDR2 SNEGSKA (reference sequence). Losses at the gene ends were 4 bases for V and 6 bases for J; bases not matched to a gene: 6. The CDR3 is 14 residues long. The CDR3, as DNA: TGCAGTGCTATTAGCGGGAGGAAGGCCAATGAGCAGTTCTTC. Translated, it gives CSAISGRKANEQFF.